These T cell receptor beta chains were read from a single sample in a study of OX40 agonist ivuxolimab in advanced cancers. Clones were sequenced by immunoSEQ multiplex PCR, and TCRdb holds only the in-frame ones, with some missing. The data show under 40,000 clones, about 76% seen once. Sequences were derived from CD4+ or CD8+ T cells sorted from blood, sampled in a trial of the OX40 agonist ivuxolimab. All receptors come from an adult with an advanced solid tumor such as melanoma, head and neck, liver or kidney cancer. Both conserved end residues are part of each CDR3. A D gene is named only where the DNA matches it firmly. Not every row has a clone size; where given, it reads once, few, many or a size class.

abundance	len	v_gene	j_gene	d_gene	CDR3aa	CDR3nt
few	15	TRBV5-1	TRBJ1-4	TRBD1	CASSPEGAANEKLFF	TGCGCCAGCAGCCCCGAGGGGGCAGCTAATGAAAAACTGTTTTTT
.	15	TRBV5-1	TRBJ1-1	.	CASKPSGQFGTEAFF	TGCGCCAGCAAACCCTCCGGACAGTTCGGGACTGAAGCTTTCTTT
.	13	TRBV11-3	TRBJ2-3	.	CASSLGFTDTQYF	TGTGCCAGCAGCTTGGGGTTCACAGATACGCAGTATTTT
.	12	TRBV7-2	TRBJ2-2	.	CASTLNTGELFF	TGTGCCAGCACCTTGAACACCGGGGAGCTGTTTTTT
few	15	TRBV6-1	TRBJ2-7	.	CASSLLGGDTYEQYF	TGTGCCAGCAGCCTCCTCGGAGGGGACACCTACGAGCAGTACTTC
.	15	TRBV5-4	TRBJ2-2	.	CASTPGQGRPGELFF	TGTGCCAGCACCCCCGGGCAGGGTCGTCCCGGGGAGCTGTTTTTT
once	17	TRBV5-1	TRBJ1-3	.	CASSLAPLQGSGNTIYF	TGCGCCAGCAGCTTGGCGCCACTACAGGGCTCTGGAAACACCATATATTTT
once	17	TRBV6-4	TRBJ2-5	TRBD1	CASSLDVWDRAKKTQYF	TGTGCCAGCAGCCTTGACGTGTGGGACAGGGCTAAGAAGACCCAGTACTTC
few	11	TRBV7-2	TRBJ2-2	.	CASSPTGELFF	TGTGCCAGCAGCCCTACCGGGGAGCTGTTTTTT
.	17	TRBV13	TRBJ2-5	TRBD1	CASSSQQGTGGKETQYF	TGTGCCAGCAGCTCCCAACAAGGGACAGGGGGGAAAGAGACCCAGTACTTC
once	16	TRBV5-4	TRBJ1-6	.	CASSPTAHNSNSPLHF	TGTGCCAGCAGCCCAACAGCCCACAATAGTAATTCACCCCTCCACTTT
few	14	TRBV11-1	TRBJ2-7	TRBD1	CASSRQGGAYEQYF	TGTGCCAGCAGCCGACAGGGGGGAGCCTACGAGCAGTACTTC
.	15	TRBV7-2	TRBJ2-2	.	CASSLDWAVTGELFF	TGTGCCAGCAGCTTAGATTGGGCGGTTACCGGGGAGCTGTTTTTT
.	17	TRBV7-2	TRBJ2-7	TRBD1	CASSLKEKGQAHYEQYF	TGTGCCAGCAGCCTTAAGGAGAAAGGACAGGCCCACTACGAGCAGTACTTC
.	14	TRBV19	TRBJ1-1	.	CASSPRGGNTEAFF	TGTGCCAGTAGTCCTCGGGGCGGTAACACTGAAGCTTTCTTT
once	20	TRBV6-4	TRBJ2-1	.	CASSADLTGRWIGSYNEQFF	TGTGCCAGCAGTGCAGACTTAACAGGGCGGTGGATCGGCTCCTACAATGAGCAGTTCTTC
.	15	TRBV6-6	TRBJ2-3	.	CASSYPGHFADTQYF	TGTGCCAGCAGTTACCCGGGACACTTTGCAGATACGCAGTATTTT
.	15	TRBV4-1	TRBJ2-1	.	CASSQGRRNYNEQFF	TGCGCCAGCAGCCAAGGTCGGCGGAACTACAATGAGCAGTTCTTC
once	14	TRBV7-2	TRBJ2-7	TRBD2	CASSLPGRAREQYF	TGTGCCAGCAGCTTACCCGGGAGGGCGCGCGAGCAGTACTTC
.	13	TRBV18	TRBJ1-2	.	CATTRGPEYGYTF	TGTGCCACCACTAGAGGCCCGGAGTATGGCTACACCTTC
.	15	TRBV28	TRBJ1-5	.	CASNVGAASNQPQHF	TGTGCCAGCAACGTCGGGGCGGCTAGCAATCAGCCCCAGCATTTT
once	15	TRBV30	TRBJ2-7	TRBD1	CAWSTPGQVPYEQYF	TGTGCCTGGAGTACACCGGGACAGGTCCCCTACGAGCAGTACTTC
.	15	TRBV19	TRBJ2-2	TRBD2	CASVASGSSVGELFF	TGTGCCAGTGTAGCTAGCGGGAGTTCGGTCGGGGAGCTGTTTTTT
.	10	TRBV7-8	TRBJ2-5	.	CASSKETQYF	TGTGCCAGCAGCAAAGAGACCCAGTACTTC
.	13	TRBV6-5	TRBJ1-1	.	CASRQQLEAEAFF	TGTGCCAGCAGACAACAACTAGAAGCTGAAGCTTTCTTT
.	16	TRBV9	TRBJ2-2	.	CASSGRYFKNTGELFF	TGTGCCAGCTCCGGGAGATACTTTAAGAACACCGGGGAGCTGTTTTTT
.	14	TRBV6-1	TRBJ1-5	.	CASSERGRDDGQHF	TGTGCCAGCAGTGAAAGGGGGAGGGACGACGGACAACATTTT
.	14	TRBV7-9	TRBJ2-1	TRBD2	CASNPGGSEDEQFF	TGTGCCAGCAACCCGGGGGGGAGTGAGGATGAGCAGTTCTTC
.	16	TRBV5-1	TRBJ2-2	TRBD1	CASSSDRVANTGELFF	TGCGCCAGCAGCTCGGACAGGGTCGCGAACACCGGGGAGCTGTTTTTT
.	13	TRBV7-6	TRBJ1-1	.	CASSLEKGTEAFF	TGTGCCAGCAGCTTAGAGAAGGGAACTGAAGCTTTCTTT
.	16	TRBV4-1	TRBJ2-2	.	CASSQGQGGNTGELFF	TGCGCCAGCAGCCAAGGTCAGGGAGGTAACACCGGGGAGCTGTTTTTT
.	14	TRBV4-3	TRBJ2-7	.	CASSQDRVAKEQYF	TGCGCCAGCAGCCAAGATCGGGTGGCAAAAGAGCAGTACTTC
.	14	TRBV12-5	TRBJ2-3	.	CASGLDSRSGTQYF	TGTGCTAGTGGTTTGGACAGTCGTTCCGGTACGCAGTATTTT
.	16	TRBV7-6	TRBJ1-6	TRBD1	CASSRNRGYGDSPLHF	TGTGCCAGCAGCAGAAACAGGGGTTATGGAGATTCACCCCTCCACTTT
.	14	TRBV14	TRBJ2-3	.	CASGSGARGDTQYF	TGTGCCAGCGGATCGGGGGCCAGGGGAGATACGCAGTATTTT